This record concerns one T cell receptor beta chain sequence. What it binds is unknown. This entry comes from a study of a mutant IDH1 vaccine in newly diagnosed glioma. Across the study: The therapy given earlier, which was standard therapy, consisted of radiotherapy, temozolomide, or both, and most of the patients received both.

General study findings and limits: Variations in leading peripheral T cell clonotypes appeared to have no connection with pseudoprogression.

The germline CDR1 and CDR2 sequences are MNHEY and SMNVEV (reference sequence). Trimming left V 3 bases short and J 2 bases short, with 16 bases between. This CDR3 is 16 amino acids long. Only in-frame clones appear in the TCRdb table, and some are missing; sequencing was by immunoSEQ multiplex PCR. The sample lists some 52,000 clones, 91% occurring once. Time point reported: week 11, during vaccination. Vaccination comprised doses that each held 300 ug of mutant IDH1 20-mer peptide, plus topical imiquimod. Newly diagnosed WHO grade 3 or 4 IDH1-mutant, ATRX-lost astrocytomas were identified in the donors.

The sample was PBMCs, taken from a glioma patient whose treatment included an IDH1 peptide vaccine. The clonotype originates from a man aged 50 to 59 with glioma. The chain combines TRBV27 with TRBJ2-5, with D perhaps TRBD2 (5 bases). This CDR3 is CASSFLASRPQETQYF. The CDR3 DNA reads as TGTGCCAGCAGTTTTCTCGCTAGCAGGCCACAAGAGACCCAGTACTTC.